Each of the 5 T cell receptor beta chains below was sequenced from the same sample in a study of T cell repertoires in cytomegalovirus infection. TCRdb redid the calling of the reads with MiXCR, one entry per CDR3 protein. The sample holds some 480,000 distinct CDR3 sequences; 30% to 35% are singletons and the top ten take roughly 15%. Antigens for these TCRs are unknown. The input for sequencing was cultured PBMCs, taken from culture after CMV antigen stimulation. The origin of the receptors is a human donor in good health (CMV status not recorded). Some clones in this sample may be carry-over from other donors' samples.

At least ten counts were recorded for this clonotype. The V and J genes are TRBV7-2 and TRBJ2-1; 8 bases fit TRBD1. Germline loops: CDR1 SGHTA, CDR2 FQGNSA. The CDR3 consists of 13 residues. Germline trimming cut 2 bases from V and 9 bases from J; bases unmatched to any gene: 3. CDR3 residues: CASSLKGTGEQFF. CDR3 DNA sequence: TGTGCCAGCAGCTTAAAGGGGACAGGTGAGCAGTTCTTC.

The chain couples TRBV6-2 or TRBV6-3 to TRBJ2-1; possible D gene TRBD2, 5 bases. V lost 6 bases to trimming and J lost 7 bases, with 13 bases between them. Germline CDR1 and CDR2: MNHEY and SVGEGT. The CDR3 spans 13 residues. CDR3 amino acids: CASSPGRDNEQFF. The CDR3 bases are TGTGCCAGCAGCCCCGGACGGGATAATGAGCAGTTCTTC.

This sequence joins TRBV15 and TRBJ1-2; D gene uncertain. Trimming took off 0 bases at V and 2 bases at J, with 16 bases between the two ends. The germline gives CDR1 LNHNV, CDR2 YYDKDF (reference sequence). CDR3 length equals 17 residues. CDR3 in amino acids: CATSRDRLFSQNYGYTF. CDR3 sequence (DNA): TGTGCCACCAGCAGAGATCGTTTATTCAGTCAAAACTATGGCTACACCTTC.

The J gene is TRBJ2-1, the V gene TRBV7-8, with no clear D. This CDR3 spans 16 amino acids. Germline V CDR1 and CDR2: SGHVS, FQNEAQ. Trimming pared 2 bases from V and 6 bases from J, leaving 17 bases between. CDR3 DNA sequence: TGTGCCAGCAGCTTATGGCCGGACCCTCGACCCAATGAGCAGTTCTTC. This translates into CASSLWPDPRPNEQFF.

V usage is TRBV29-1 and J usage is TRBJ2-1; D perhaps matches TRBD1 (5 bases). CDR3 size: 14 residues. Germline CDR1 reads SQVTM; CDR2 reads ANQGSEA. V dropped 7 bases and J dropped 1 base, with 14 bases sitting between them. The chain's CDR3 is CSGSGRTSYNEQFF. The DNA for the CDR3 is TGCAGCGGCTCAGGACGGACATCCTACAATGAGCAGTTCTTC.